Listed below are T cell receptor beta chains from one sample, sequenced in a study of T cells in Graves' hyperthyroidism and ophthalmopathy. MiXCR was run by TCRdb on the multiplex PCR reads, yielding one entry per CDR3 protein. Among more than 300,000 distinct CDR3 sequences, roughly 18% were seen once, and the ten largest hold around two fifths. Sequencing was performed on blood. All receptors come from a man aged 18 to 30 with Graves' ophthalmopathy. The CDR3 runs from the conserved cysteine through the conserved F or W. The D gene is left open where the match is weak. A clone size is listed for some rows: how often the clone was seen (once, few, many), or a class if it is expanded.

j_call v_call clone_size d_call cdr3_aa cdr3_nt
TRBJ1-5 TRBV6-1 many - CASSGSSEGQPQHF TGTGCCAGCAGTGGTTCATCGGAGGGGCAGCCCCAGCATTTT
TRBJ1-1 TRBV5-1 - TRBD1 CASSWSRGGTGVIEAFF TGCGCCAGCAGCTGGAGCAGGGGCGGGACAGGGGTTATTGAAGCTTTCTTT
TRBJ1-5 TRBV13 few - CASSRRLSNQPQHF TGTGCCAGCAGCCGGCGATTAAGCAATCAGCCCCAGCATTTT
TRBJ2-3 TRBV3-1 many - CASSQGAGAPTDTQYF TGTGCCAGCAGCCAAGGTGCGGGGGCACCCACAGATACGCAGTATTTT
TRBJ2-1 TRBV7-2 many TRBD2 CASSRAGGFYNEQFF TGTGCCAGCAGCCGAGCGGGGGGGTTCTACAATGAGCAGTTCTTC
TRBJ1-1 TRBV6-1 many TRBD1 CATPPQGENTEAFF TGTGCCACTCCACCCCAGGGGGAAAACACTGAAGCTTTCTTT
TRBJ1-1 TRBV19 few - CASSMRGTEAFF TGTGCCAGTAGTATGCGCGGCACTGAAGCTTTCTTT
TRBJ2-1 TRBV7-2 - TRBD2 CASSLRTSGSYEQFF TGTGCCAGCAGCTTACGGACTAGCGGGAGCTATGAGCAGTTCTTC
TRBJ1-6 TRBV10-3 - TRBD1 CAISGTGTGGPLGSSPLHF TGTGCCATCAGTGGTACCGGGACAGGGGGACCCCTTGGTAGTTCACCCCTCCACTTT
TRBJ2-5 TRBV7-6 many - CASSSTGETQYF TGTGCCAGCAGCTCGACCGGGGAGACCCAGTACTTC
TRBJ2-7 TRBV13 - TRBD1 CASSSSGTGYYEQYF TGTGCCAGCAGCTCCTCCGGGACAGGGTACTACGAGCAGTACTTC
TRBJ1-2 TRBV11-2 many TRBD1 CASSTLTGVYGYTF TGTGCCAGCAGCACCCTGACAGGGGTCTATGGCTACACCTTC
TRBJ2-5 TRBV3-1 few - CASSQGWGGVRETQYF TGTGCCAGCAGCCAAGGGTGGGGGGGCGTGCGAGAGACCCAGTACTTC
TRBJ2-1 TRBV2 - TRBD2 CASKAGASNEQFF TGTGCCAGCAAAGCGGGAGCGTCAAATGAGCAGTTCTTC
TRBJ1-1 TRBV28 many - CASSWGRGRRSEAFF TGTGCCAGCAGTTGGGGGCGGGGGCGCAGGTCTGAAGCTTTCTTT
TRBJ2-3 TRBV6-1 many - CASSEGVGRVGADTQYF TGTGCCAGCAGTGAAGGGGTCGGCAGGGTTGGTGCAGATACGCAGTATTTT
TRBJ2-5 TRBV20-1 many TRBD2 CSASGGTSVQETQYF TGCAGTGCTAGTGGAGGGACTAGCGTTCAGGAGACCCAGTACTTC
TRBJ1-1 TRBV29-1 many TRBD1 CSVGAGGSTEAFF TGCAGCGTTGGGGCAGGGGGATCCACTGAAGCTTTCTTT
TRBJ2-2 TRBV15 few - CATSRDLATGELFF TGTGCCACCAGCAGAGACCTAGCCACCGGGGAGCTGTTTTTT
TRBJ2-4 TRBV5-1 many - CASSLGGTSKNIQYF TGCGCCAGCAGCTTAGGCGGGACATCCAAAAACATTCAGTACTTC
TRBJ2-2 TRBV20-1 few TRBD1 CSASGQLRTGELFF TGCAGTGCTTCGGGACAGTTGAGGACCGGGGAGCTGTTTTTT
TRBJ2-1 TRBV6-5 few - CVSSYEDWDEQFF TGTGTCAGCAGTTATGAGGACTGGGATGAGCAGTTCTTC
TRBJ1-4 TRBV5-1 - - CASSGPGTNEKLFF TGCGCCAGCTCTGGGCCAGGTACTAATGAAAAACTGTTTTTT
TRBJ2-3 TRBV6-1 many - CASSERVREDTQYF TGTGCCAGCAGTGAACGGGTGCGGGAAGATACGCAGTATTTT
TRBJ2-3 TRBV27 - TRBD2 CASSLSVAAGGTDTQYF TGTGCCAGCAGTTTATCGGTTGCTGCGGGGGGAACAGATACGCAGTATTTT
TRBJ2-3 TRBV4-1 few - CASSQGRVTDTQYF TGCGCCAGCAGCCAAGGCAGAGTCACAGATACGCAGTATTTT
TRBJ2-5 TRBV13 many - CASSFLGGQETQYF TGTGCCAGCAGCTTCCTAGGTGGCCAAGAGACCCAGTACTTC
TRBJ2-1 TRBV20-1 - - CSARVPFSGERDNEQFF TGCAGTGCTAGAGTCCCCTTTAGCGGAGAGAGGGACAATGAGCAGTTCTTC
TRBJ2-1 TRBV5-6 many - CASSGWSNEQFF TGTGCCAGCAGCGGCTGGAGCAATGAGCAGTTCTTC
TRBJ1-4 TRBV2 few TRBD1 CARLDRENEKLFF TGTGCCAGATTGGACAGGGAGAATGAAAAACTGTTTTTT
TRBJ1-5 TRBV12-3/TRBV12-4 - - CASSFDQNQPQHF TGTGCCAGCAGTTTTGACCAAAATCAGCCCCAGCATTTT
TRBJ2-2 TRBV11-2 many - CASSPLGGTGELFF TGTGCCAGCAGCCCTCTGGGGGGCACCGGGGAGCTGTTTTTT
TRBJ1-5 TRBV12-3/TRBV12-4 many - CASSPLSGRAGGNQPQHF TGTGCCAGCAGTCCGCTTAGCGGCAGGGCCGGTGGCAATCAGCCCCAGCATTTT
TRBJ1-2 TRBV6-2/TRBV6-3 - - CASSYSGASGYTF TGTGCCAGCAGTTACTCGGGGGCCTCTGGCTACACCTTC
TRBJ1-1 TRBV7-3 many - CASSPRSGDTEAFF TGTGCCAGCAGCCCCCGTTCCGGGGACACTGAAGCTTTCTTT
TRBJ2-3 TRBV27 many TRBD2 CASSLHAGGSPSTDTQYF TGTGCCAGCAGTTTACACGCGGGGGGATCTCCTAGCACAGATACGCAGTATTTT
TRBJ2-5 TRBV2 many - CASNGGPYQETQYF TGTGCCAGCAACGGGGGACCTTACCAAGAGACCCAGTACTTC
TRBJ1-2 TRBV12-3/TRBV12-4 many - CASSADLGGYTF TGTGCCAGCAGTGCCGACCTTGGGGGCTACACCTTC
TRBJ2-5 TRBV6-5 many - CASSYRTPETQYF TGTGCCAGCAGTTACCGGACCCCCGAAACCCAGTACTTC
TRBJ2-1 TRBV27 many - CASSLLGELADEQFF TGTGCCAGCAGTTTATTAGGGGAATTAGCGGATGAGCAGTTCTTC
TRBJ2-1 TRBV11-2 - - CASSLAPLSYDNEQFF TGTGCCAGCAGCTTAGCCCCGTTAAGCTACGACAATGAGCAGTTCTTC
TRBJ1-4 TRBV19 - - CASKTISTNEKLFF TGTGCCAGTAAGACGATTTCAACTAATGAAAAACTGTTTTTT
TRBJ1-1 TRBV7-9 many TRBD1 CASSSGTGARTEAFF TGTGCCAGCAGCTCCGGGACAGGAGCCCGCACTGAAGCTTTCTTT
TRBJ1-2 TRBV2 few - CASSGPGIYGYTF TGTGCCAGCAGTGGCCCGGGGATCTATGGCTACACCTTC
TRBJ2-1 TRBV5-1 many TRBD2 CASSSLSGGAGGYNEQFF TGCGCCAGCAGCTCCCTCAGCGGGGGGGCCGGTGGCTACAATGAGCAGTTCTTC